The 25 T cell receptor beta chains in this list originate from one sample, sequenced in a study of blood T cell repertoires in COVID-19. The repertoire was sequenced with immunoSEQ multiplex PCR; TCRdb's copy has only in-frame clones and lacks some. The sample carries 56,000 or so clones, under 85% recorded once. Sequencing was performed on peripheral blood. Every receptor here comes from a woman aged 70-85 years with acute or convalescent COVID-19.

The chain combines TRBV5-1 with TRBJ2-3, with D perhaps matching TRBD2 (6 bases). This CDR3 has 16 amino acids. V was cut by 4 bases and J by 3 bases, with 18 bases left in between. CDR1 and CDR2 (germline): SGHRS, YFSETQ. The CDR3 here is CASSPISGKETDTQYF. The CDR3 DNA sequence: TGCGCCAGCAGCCCCATTAGCGGCAAGGAGACAGATACGCAGTATTTT.

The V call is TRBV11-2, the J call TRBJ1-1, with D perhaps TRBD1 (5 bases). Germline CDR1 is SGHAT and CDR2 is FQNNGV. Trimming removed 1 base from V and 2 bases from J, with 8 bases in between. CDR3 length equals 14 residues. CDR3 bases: TGTGCCAGCAGCTTAGGCGGGGGAAACACTGAAGCTTTCTTT. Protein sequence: CASSLGGGNTEAFF.

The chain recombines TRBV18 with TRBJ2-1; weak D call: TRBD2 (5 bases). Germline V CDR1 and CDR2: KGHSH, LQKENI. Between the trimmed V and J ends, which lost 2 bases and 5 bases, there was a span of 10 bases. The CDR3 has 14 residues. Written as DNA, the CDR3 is TGTGCCAGCTCACCAACGGACTCAAACAATGAGCAGTTCTTC. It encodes CASSPTDSNNEQFF.

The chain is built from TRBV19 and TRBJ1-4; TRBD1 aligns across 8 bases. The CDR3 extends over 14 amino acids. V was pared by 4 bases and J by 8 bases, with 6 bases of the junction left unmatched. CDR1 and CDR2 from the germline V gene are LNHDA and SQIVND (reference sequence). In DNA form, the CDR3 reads TGTGCCAGTAGTACCGACAGGGGAGGCGAAAAACTGTTTTTT. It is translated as CASSTDRGGEKLFF.

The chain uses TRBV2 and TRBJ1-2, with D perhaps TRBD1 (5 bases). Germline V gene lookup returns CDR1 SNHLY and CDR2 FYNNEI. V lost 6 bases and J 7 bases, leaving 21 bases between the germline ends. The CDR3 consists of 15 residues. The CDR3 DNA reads TGTGCCAGCAGACCCGGGAGGGCCCCCGGGGGTGGCTACACCTTC. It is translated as CASRPGRAPGGGYTF.

In nucleotides, the CDR3 is TGTGCCAGCAGCTTACCGTCTGGGCAGGAACGCTCCTACGAGCAGTACTTC. Its translation is CASSLPSGQERSYEQYF. The V call is TRBV7-9, the J call TRBJ2-7; no reliable D call. Trimming took 2 bases from V and 0 from J, leaving 17 bases between them. There are 17 residues in the CDR3. Looked up from germline, CDR1 is SEHNR and CDR2 is FQNEAQ (reference sequence).

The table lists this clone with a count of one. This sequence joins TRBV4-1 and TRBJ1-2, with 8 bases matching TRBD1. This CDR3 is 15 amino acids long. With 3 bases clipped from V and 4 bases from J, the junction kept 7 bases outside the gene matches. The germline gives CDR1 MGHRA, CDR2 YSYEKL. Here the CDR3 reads CASSQGTGRFYGYTF. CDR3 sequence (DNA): TGCGCCAGCAGCCAGGGGACAGGACGCTTCTATGGCTACACCTTC.

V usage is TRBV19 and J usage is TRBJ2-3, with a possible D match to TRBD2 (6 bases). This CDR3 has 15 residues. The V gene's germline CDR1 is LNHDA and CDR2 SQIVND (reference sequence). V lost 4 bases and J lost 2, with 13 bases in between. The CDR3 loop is CASSKLGTPTDTQYF. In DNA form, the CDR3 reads TGTGCCAGTAGTAAATTAGGGACTCCCACAGATACGCAGTATTTT.

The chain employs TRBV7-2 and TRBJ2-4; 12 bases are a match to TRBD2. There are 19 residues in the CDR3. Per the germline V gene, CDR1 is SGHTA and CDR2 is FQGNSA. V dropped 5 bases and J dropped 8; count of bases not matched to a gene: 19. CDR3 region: CASSQLPTSSGGALDIQYF. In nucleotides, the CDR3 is TGTGCCAGCAGCCAACTACCAACTTCTAGCGGGGGGGCTTTAGACATTCAGTACTTC.

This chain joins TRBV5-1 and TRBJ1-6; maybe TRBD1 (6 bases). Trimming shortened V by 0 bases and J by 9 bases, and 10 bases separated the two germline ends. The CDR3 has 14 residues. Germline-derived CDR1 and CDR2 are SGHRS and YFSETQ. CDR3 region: CASSLETGTSPLHF. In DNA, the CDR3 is TGCGCCAGCAGCTTGGAGACAGGTACTTCACCCCTCCACTTT.

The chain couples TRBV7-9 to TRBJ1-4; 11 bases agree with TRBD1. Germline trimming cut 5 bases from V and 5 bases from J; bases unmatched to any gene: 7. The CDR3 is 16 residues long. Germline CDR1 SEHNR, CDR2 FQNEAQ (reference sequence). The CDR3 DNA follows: TGTGCCAGCAGCACCTTAGGACAGGGGGCGAATGAAAAACTGTTTTTT. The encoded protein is CASSTLGQGANEKLFF.

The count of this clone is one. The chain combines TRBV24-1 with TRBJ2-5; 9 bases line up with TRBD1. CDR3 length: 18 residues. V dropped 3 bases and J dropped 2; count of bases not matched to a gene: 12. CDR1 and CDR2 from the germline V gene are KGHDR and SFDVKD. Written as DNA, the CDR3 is TGTGCCACCAGTGATCCGTCCCGGACAGGGGACCTACAAGAGACCCAGTACTTC. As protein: CATSDPSRTGDLQETQYF.

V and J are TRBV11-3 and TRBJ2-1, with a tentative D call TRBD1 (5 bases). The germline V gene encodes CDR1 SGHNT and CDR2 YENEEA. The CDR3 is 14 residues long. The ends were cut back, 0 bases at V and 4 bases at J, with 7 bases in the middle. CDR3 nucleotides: TGTGCCAGCAGCTTAGAACAGGTTTACAATGAGCAGTTCTTC. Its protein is CASSLEQVYNEQFF.

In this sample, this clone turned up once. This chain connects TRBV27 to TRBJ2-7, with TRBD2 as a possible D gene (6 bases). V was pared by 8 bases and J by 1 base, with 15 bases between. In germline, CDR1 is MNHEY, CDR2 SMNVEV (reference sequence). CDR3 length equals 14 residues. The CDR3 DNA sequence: TGTGCCAGCGCCATTGGGGGGTGGTCCTACGAGCAGTACTTC. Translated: CASAIGGWSYEQYF.

As DNA, the CDR3 is TGTGCCAGCAGTGAACAGGGAGGGGCCTACAATGAGCAGTTCTTC. Its protein is CASSEQGGAYNEQFF. This chain connects TRBV2 to TRBJ2-1; TRBD2 matches at 7 bases. Trimming took 2 bases from V and 2 from J; bases not matched to a gene: 3. Germline-derived CDR1 and CDR2 are SNHLY and FYNNEI. CDR3 size: 15 residues. The full variable domain, in which reference TRBV2 and TRBJ2-1 provide the parts outside the CDR3, is EPEVTQTPSHQVTQMGQEVILRCVPISNHLYFYWYRQILGQKVEFLVSFYNNEISEKSEIFDDQFSVERPDGSNFTLKIRSTKLEDSAMYFCASSEQGGAYNEQFFGPGTRLTVL.

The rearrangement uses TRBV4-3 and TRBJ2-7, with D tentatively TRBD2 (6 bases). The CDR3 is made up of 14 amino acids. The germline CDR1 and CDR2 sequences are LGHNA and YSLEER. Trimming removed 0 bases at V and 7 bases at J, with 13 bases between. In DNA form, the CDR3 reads TGCGCCAGCAGCCAAGATTCCGGGGCGGGGGAGCAGTACTTC. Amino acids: CASSQDSGAGEQYF.

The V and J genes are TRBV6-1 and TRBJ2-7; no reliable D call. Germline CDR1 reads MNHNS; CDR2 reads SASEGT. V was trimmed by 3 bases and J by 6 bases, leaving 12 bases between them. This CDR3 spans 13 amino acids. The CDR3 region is CASSDEVFGEQYF. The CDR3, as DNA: TGTGCCAGCAGTGATGAGGTCTTCGGCGAGCAGTACTTC.

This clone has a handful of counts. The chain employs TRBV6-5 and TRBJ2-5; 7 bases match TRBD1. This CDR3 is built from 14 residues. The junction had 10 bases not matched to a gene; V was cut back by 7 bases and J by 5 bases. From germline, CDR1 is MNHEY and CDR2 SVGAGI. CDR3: CASKNPGGWETQYF. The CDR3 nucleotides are TGTGCCAGCAAAAACCCAGGGGGTTGGGAGACCCAGTACTTC.

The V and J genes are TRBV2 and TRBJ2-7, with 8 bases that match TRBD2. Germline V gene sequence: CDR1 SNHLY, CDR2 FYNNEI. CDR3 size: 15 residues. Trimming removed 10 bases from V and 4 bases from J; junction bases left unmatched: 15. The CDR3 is CATQPGLEGMYEQYF. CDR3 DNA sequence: TGTGCCACCCAACCGGGACTAGAGGGAATGTACGAGCAGTACTTC.

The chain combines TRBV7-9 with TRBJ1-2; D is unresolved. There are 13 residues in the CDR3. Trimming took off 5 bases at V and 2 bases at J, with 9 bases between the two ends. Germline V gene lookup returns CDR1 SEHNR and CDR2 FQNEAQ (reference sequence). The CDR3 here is CASSPGSNYGYTF. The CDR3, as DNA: TGTGCCAGCAGCCCGGGATCCAACTATGGCTACACCTTC.

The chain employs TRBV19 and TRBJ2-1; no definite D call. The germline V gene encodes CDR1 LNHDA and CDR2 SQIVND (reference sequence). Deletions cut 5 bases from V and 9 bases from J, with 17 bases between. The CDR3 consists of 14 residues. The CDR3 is CASSPPVPSSEQFF. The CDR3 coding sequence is TGTGCCAGTAGTCCCCCCGTCCCGTCGAGTGAGCAGTTCTTC.

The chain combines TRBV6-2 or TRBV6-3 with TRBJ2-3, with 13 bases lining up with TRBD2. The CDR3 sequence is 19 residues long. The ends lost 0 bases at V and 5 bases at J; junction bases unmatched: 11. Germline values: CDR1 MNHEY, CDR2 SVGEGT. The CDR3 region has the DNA TGTGCCAGCAGTTACTCGGTCTTCGGACTAGCGGGGGAGGGAGATACGCAGTATTTT. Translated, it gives CASSYSVFGLAGEGDTQYF.

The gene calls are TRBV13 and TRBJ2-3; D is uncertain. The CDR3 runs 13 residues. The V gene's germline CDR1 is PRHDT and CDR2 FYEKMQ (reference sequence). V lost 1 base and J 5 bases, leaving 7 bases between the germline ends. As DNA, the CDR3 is TGTGCCAGCAGCTTAGAGCGTGAAGATACGCAGTATTTT. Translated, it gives CASSLEREDTQYF.

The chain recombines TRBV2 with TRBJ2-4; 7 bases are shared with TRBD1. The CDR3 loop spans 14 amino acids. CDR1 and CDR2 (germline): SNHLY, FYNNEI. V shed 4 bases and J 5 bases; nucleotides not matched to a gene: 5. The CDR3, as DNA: TGTGCCAGCAGTGTAGATGGGACAGAAAACATTCAGTACTTC. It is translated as CASSVDGTENIQYF. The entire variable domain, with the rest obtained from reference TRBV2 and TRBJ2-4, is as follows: EPEVTQTPSHQVTQMGQEVILRCVPISNHLYFYWYRQILGQKVEFLVSFYNNEISEKSEIFDDQFSVERPDGSNFTLKIRSTKLEDSAMYFCASSVDGTENIQYFGAGTRLSVL.

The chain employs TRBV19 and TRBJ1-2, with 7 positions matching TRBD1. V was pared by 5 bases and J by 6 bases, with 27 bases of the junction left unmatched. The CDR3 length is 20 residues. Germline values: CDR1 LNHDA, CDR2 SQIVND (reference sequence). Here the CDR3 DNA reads TGTGCCAGTAGTGGGGACCCACGTCGGGACAGCAGTTTTCTAGTGGATGGCTACACCTTC. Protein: CASSGDPRRDSSFLVDGYTF.